This entry lists 10 T cell receptor beta chains sequenced from one sample in a study of CD8+ T cells in alopecia areata. RNA extraction and reverse transcription yielded cDNA as sequencing template. Data came from immunoSEQ multiplex PCR; TCRdb stores just in-frame clones and leaves some out. The profile shows 150,000 to 160,000 clones, around 55% of them singletons. Sample: CD8+ T cells sorted from blood, taken at week 0. These receptors were collected from a human donor with alopecia areata.

The rearrangement uses TRBV2 and TRBJ1-2; 8 bases align to TRBD1. The CDR3 sequence is 15 residues long. Germline values: CDR1 SNHLY, CDR2 FYNNEI. V dropped 5 bases and J dropped 6; count of bases not matched to a gene: 11. CDR3 coding DNA: TGTGCCAGCAGTACCCGGACAGGGAGCGCGAATGGCTACACCTTC. Amino acids: CASSTRTGSANGYTF.

This sequence joins TRBV27 and TRBJ1-2; maybe TRBD1 (6 bases). The CDR3 consists of 16 residues. Germline loops: CDR1 MNHEY, CDR2 SMNVEV (reference sequence). Trimming took 6 bases from V and 7 from J, leaving 24 bases between them. The CDR3 spells CASSPNPTGPVGGYTF. The CDR3 bases are TGTGCCAGCAGCCCAAACCCGACAGGACCCGTGGGTGGCTACACCTTC.

The chain has TRBV4-3 and TRBJ2-1, with D maybe TRBD2 (6 bases). This CDR3 has 15 amino acids. CDR1 is LGHNA, CDR2 YSLEER, per germline. Trimming left V 0 bases short and J 4 bases short, with 10 bases between. The CDR3 is CASSQDDRGYNEQFF. In nucleotides, the CDR3 is TGCGCCAGCAGCCAAGATGACCGGGGGTACAATGAGCAGTTCTTC.

V usage is TRBV30 and J usage is TRBJ1-1, with D perhaps TRBD1 (5 bases). This CDR3 has 14 residues. Trimming shortened V by 0 bases and J by 7 bases, and 15 bases separated the two germline ends. Germline assignment: CDR1 GTSNPN and CDR2 SVGIG (reference sequence). The CDR3 spells CAWSVKGEWIEAFF. The CDR3 region has the DNA TGTGCCTGGAGTGTAAAAGGGGAATGGATTGAAGCTTTCTTT.

The V call is TRBV15, the J call TRBJ2-5; D possibly corresponds to TRBD2 (6 bases). This CDR3 has 13 residues. The V and J ends lost 8 bases and 2 bases respectively, with 12 bases between them. Germline-derived CDR1 and CDR2 are LNHNV and YYDKDF (reference sequence). CDR3 nucleotides: TGTGCCACCCGACGGGACTGGCAAGAGACCCAGTACTTC. It codes for CATRRDWQETQYF.

The chain links TRBV4-1 to TRBJ1-5; the D is unclear. V was clipped by 1 base and J by 4 bases, with 11 bases between them. CDR1 and CDR2 from the germline V gene are MGHRA and YSYEKL. The CDR3 runs to 15 residues. CDR3 region: CASSQVRQQNQPQHF. The CDR3 DNA sequence: TGCGCCAGCAGCCAAGTACGCCAGCAGAATCAGCCCCAGCATTTT.

The chain is built from TRBV29-1 and TRBJ1-1, with D possibly matching TRBD1 (6 bases). The CDR3 is 13 residues long. Germline CDR1 reads SQVTM; CDR2 reads ANQGSEA. Trimming took off 4 bases at V and 4 bases at J, with 13 bases between the two ends. DNA for the CDR3: TGCAGCGTTGTAGGGGGGCGCCTCACTGAAGCTTTCTTT. Its translation: CSVVGGRLTEAFF.

J is TRBJ2-7 and V is TRBV6-4, with 9 bases lining up with TRBD1. Losses at the gene ends were 4 bases for V and 5 bases for J; bases not matched to a gene: 9. Per germline, CDR1 MRHNA and CDR2 SNTAGT. This CDR3 is 15 amino acids long. The CDR3 coding sequence is TGTGCCAGCAGTGCCTCTCCGGGACAGGGAAACGAGCAGTACTTC. Translated: CASSASPGQGNEQYF.

The rearrangement joins TRBV30 to TRBJ1-1; D remains ambiguous. CDR1 GTSNPN and CDR2 SVGIG come from the germline V gene (reference sequence). CDR3 length equals 12 residues. Deletions cut 0 bases from V and 6 bases from J, with 8 bases between. The CDR3 DNA reads as TGTGCCTGGAGTGTCACGGGCCCTGAAGCTTTCTTT. It encodes CAWSVTGPEAFF.

This clone appeared a few times. This sequence joins TRBV14 and TRBJ1-4, with D unclear. V gave up 3 bases and J gave up 8 bases, with 10 bases separating them. Germline assignment: CDR1 SGHDN and CDR2 FVKESK. This CDR3 spans 13 amino acids. DNA for the CDR3: TGTGCCAGCAGCCAGGCAGGCCAGGAAAAACTGTTTTTT. It is translated as CASSQAGQEKLFF.